What follows describes a single TCR beta chain. Seattle's enrolled individuals joined amid active infection and were then monitored longitudinally. In the source study's methods: Using reference gene primer amplification, nucleated cell counts were estimated. Generated by immunoSEQ multiplex PCR, the TCRdb table keeps only in-frame clones and is missing some. Clonal size and the V and J genes are those of that table, whereas D and trimming came from the DNA. The sample includes about 170,000 clones, approximately 86% seen only once; the top ten take 7%. These data come from a study of blood T cell repertoires in COVID-19. At the level of the study: Nucleic acid was either cDNA or gDNA, and it came from T cells, B-cell-depleted T cells, or PBMCs.

This CDR3 region has 16 residues. V gave up 2 bases and J gave up 0 bases, with 9 bases separating them. CDR1 and CDR2 (germline): SGHNT, YYREEE (reference sequence). What was sequenced was peripheral blood. This receptor was obtained from a woman aged 40 to 50 with COVID-19, enrolled during active disease. The J gene is TRBJ2-6, the V gene TRBV5-4; D call uncertain. CDR3 amino acids: CASSFPAGSGANVLTF. The CDR3 nucleotides are TGTGCCAGCAGCTTTCCTGCCGGCTCTGGGGCCAACGTCCTGACTTTC.